This entry lists 23 T cell receptor beta chains sequenced from one sample in a study of T cell responses to AZD1222 COVID-19 vaccine (dated by TCRdb to the early 2020s). The library was made by the immunoSEQ multiplex PCR assay. The source is immuneACCESS, and TCRdb retained only in-frame sequences with V and J called. Part of the clones is not carried over; for the studies checked, unresolved V genes explain less than half of this, and the remainder is unexplained. The sample table contains about 86,000 clones; only one count was recorded for roughly nine tenths of them. Of the sample, around 2.2% falls within the top ten clones. Taken with the paper, the label for time point translates to: baseline before first vaccination. The sample here was peripheral blood, taken on day 0 of AZD1222 vaccination. The receptor source for this set is an adult in good health.

This chain uses TRBV4-3 with TRBJ1-1; D remains unclear. Per germline, CDR1 LGHNA and CDR2 YSLEER. The V gene lost 0 bases and the J gene lost 11 bases, with 19 bases spanning the gap. The CDR3 totals 15 residues. CDR3 in amino acids: CASSQDWADPGRAFF. CDR3 in DNA: TGCGCCAGCAGCCAAGATTGGGCAGACCCGGGTCGGGCTTTCTTT.

The chain links TRBV3-1 (or the pseudogene TRBV3-2) to TRBJ2-2; 9 bases are a match to TRBD1. The CDR3 is made up of 17 amino acids. Per the germline V gene, CDR1 is LGHDT and CDR2 is YNNKEL (reference sequence). The V segment lost 0 bases and the J segment 4 bases; nucleotides outside the gene matches: 6. The DNA of the CDR3 is TGTGCCAGCAGCCAAGAGCACAGGGGGCGGGGCACCGGGGAGCTGTTTTTT. Its translation is CASSQEHRGRGTGELFF.

The chain is built from TRBV18 and TRBJ1-5; D is undetermined. Trimming took 6 bases from V and 5 from J, leaving 11 bases between them. Looked up from germline, CDR1 is KGHSH and CDR2 is LQKENI. This CDR3 is built from 13 residues. The CDR3 coding sequence is TGTGCCAGCTCGCCGAATCAGGATCAGCCCCAGCATTTT. Its translation: CASSPNQDQPQHF.

The rearrangement joins TRBV7-6 to TRBJ2-7, with a weak D call TRBD1 (6 bases). CDR1 SGHVS and CDR2 FNYEAQ come from the germline V gene. Trimming cost V 5 bases and J 9 bases, with 20 bases left between them. This CDR3 is built from 14 residues. The CDR3 DNA follows: TGTGCCAGCAGCCTTTCGGACAGCTACGAAGGGCAGTACTTC. Residues: CASSLSDSYEGQYF.

This sequence joins TRBV11-2 and TRBJ1-5; D gene ambiguous. Germline V gene sequence: CDR1 SGHAT, CDR2 FQNNGV. Trimming removed 5 bases from V and 9 bases from J, with 17 bases in between. The CDR3 totals 14 residues. Here the CDR3 reads CASSPSGSALPQHF. CDR3 DNA: TGTGCCAGCAGCCCCAGTGGCAGCGCCCTGCCCCAGCATTTT.

CDR3 sequence (DNA): TGTGCCAGCAGACCGCAACAGGGCTCAAACACTGAAGCTTTCTTT. This gives the protein CASRPQQGSNTEAFF. This chain links TRBV11-2 with TRBJ1-1, with D possibly being TRBD1 (6 bases). The V gene lost 6 bases and the J gene lost 2 bases, with 16 bases spanning the gap. The length of the CDR3 is 15 residues. Germline V gene data show CDR1 as SGHAT and CDR2 as FQNNGV.

The rearrangement joins TRBV5-6 to TRBJ1-1, with TRBD1 identical over 7 bases. Unmatched junction bases numbered 8, after V lost 0 bases and J lost 0 bases. CDR3 length: 17 amino acids. Germline values: CDR1 SGHDT, CDR2 YYEEEE. CDR3 nucleotides: TGTGCCAGCAGCTTGGGACAGGGTCACCGAATGAACACTGAAGCTTTCTTT. Protein sequence: CASSLGQGHRMNTEAFF. Filled out from reference TRBV5-6 and TRBJ1-1, the complete variable domain reads DAGVTQSPTHLIKTRGQQVTLRCSPKSGHDTVSWYQQALGQGPQFIFQYYEEEERQRGNFPDRFSGHQFPNYSSELNVNALLLGDSALYLCASSLGQGHRMNTEAFFGQGTRLTVV.

The J gene is TRBJ1-1, the V gene TRBV7-9; D unresolved. V dropped 3 bases and J dropped 2 bases, with 7 bases sitting between them. Germline CDR1 reads SEHNR; CDR2 reads FQNEAQ (reference sequence). This CDR3 spans 13 amino acids. The CDR3 nucleotides read TGTGCCAGCAGCTTGACACCAAACACTGAAGCTTTCTTT. Translated: CASSLTPNTEAFF.

The chain uses TRBV6-5 and TRBJ1-2; perhaps TRBD1 as D (5 bases). CDR3 length equals 12 residues. Germline V lookup: CDR1 MNHEY, CDR2 SVGAGI. V was shortened by 6 bases and J by 12 bases, with 17 bases between the two germline ends. CDR3 region: CASSQGPGFDTF. CDR3 DNA: TGTGCCAGCAGCCAAGGCCCAGGGTTCGACACCTTC.

The chain recombines TRBV5-1 with TRBJ2-1; D may correspond to TRBD1 or TRBD2 (5 bases each). The CDR3 covers 13 residues. CDR1 is SGHRS and CDR2 is YFSETQ in the germline V gene. With 4 bases removed from V and 12 bases from J, the gap between germline ends came to 17 bases. For the CDR3, the DNA is TGCGCCAGCAGCGGCGGGCTGGGGCAGGGGCAGTTCTTC. This encodes CASSGGLGQGQFF.

The J gene is TRBJ2-7, the V gene TRBV3-1 (or the pseudogene TRBV3-2); the D is unclear. Germline loops: CDR1 LGHDT, CDR2 YNNKEL (reference sequence). The V end was cut by 4 bases, the J end by 1 base, with 8 bases between. The CDR3 is 13 amino acids. For the CDR3, the DNA is TGTGCCAGCAGCCGGGTCCCGTCCTACGAGCAGTACTTC. It yields the protein CASSRVPSYEQYF.

The table lists this clone with a few counts. The rearrangement joins TRBV25-1 to TRBJ1-2, with TRBD1 matching over 7 bases. Per the germline V gene, CDR1 is MGHDK and CDR2 is SYGVNS. After removal of 4 bases from V and 1 base from J, the junction contained 9 bases not matched to a gene. This CDR3 contains 16 residues. CDR3 sequence (DNA): TGTGCCAGCAGTGGGGGTGGACAGGCTTTTAACTATGGCTACACCTTC. This sequence encodes CASSGGGQAFNYGYTF.

This sequence joins TRBV7-9 and TRBJ1-4; D is unresolved. This CDR3 region has 17 residues. Germline CDR1 reads SEHNR; CDR2 reads FQNEAQ (reference sequence). V lost 5 bases and J lost 0, with 16 bases in between. CDR3 region: CASSLPGVLATNEKLFF. The DNA for the CDR3 is TGTGCCAGCAGCCTACCCGGAGTACTTGCAACTAATGAAAAACTGTTTTTT.

The chain has TRBV7-8 and TRBJ2-7, with TRBD2 matching over 9 bases. Germline trimming cut 8 bases from V and 1 base from J; bases unmatched to any gene: 3. The length of the CDR3 is 13 residues. The germline CDR1 and CDR2 sequences are SGHVS and FQNEAQ. The CDR3 here is CASVLAGSYEQYF. The CDR3 DNA sequence: TGTGCCAGCGTACTAGCGGGTTCCTACGAGCAGTACTTC.

As for this clone: This sample also contains other DNA sequences that code for the same CDR3. The V and J genes are TRBV7-2 and TRBJ2-1; tentatively, D is TRBD2 (5 bases). CDR1 SGHTA and CDR2 FQGNSA come from the germline V gene. With 5 bases removed from V and 3 bases from J, the gap between germline ends came to 8 bases. CDR3 size: 13 residues. DNA of the CDR3: TGTGCCAGCAGCCCGGGAAGCTACAATGAGCAGTTCTTC. Residues: CASSPGSYNEQFF.

The chain couples TRBV7-8 to TRBJ1-5; 7 bases align to TRBD1. Trimming took 3 bases from V and 2 from J; bases not matched to a gene: 4. Germline V gene lookup returns CDR1 SGHVS and CDR2 FQNEAQ. The length of the CDR3 is 15 residues. This CDR3 reads CASSLGTAGNQPQHF. The DNA of the CDR3 is TGTGCCAGCAGCTTGGGGACAGCCGGCAATCAGCCCCAGCATTTT.

This clone has only one observation. The V gene is TRBV7-2, the J gene TRBJ2-1; D call uncertain. Germline loops: CDR1 SGHTA, CDR2 FQGNSA. The CDR3 contains 11 residues. Trimming stripped 5 bases from V and 10 bases from J, with 9 bases between. Written as DNA, the CDR3 is TGTGCCAGCAGCCCGCTTATGGAGCAGTTCTTC. Protein sequence: CASSPLMEQFF.

This clone was picked up a small number of times. This chain joins TRBV5-5 and TRBJ2-7; the D gene is possibly TRBD2 (6 bases). The CDR3 is made up of 16 amino acids. V was pared by 1 base and J by 2 bases, with 16 bases between. CDR1 SGHKS and CDR2 YYEKEE come from the germline V gene (reference sequence). CDR3 protein: CASSLRVTGATYEQYF. In nucleotides, the CDR3 is TGTGCCAGCAGCTTGAGGGTAACGGGAGCCACCTACGAGCAGTACTTC.

The rearrangement links TRBV14 to TRBJ1-1; no clear D. With 5 bases removed from V and 0 bases from J, the gap between germline ends came to 7 bases. This CDR3 contains 13 residues. Germline CDR1 and CDR2: SGHDN and FVKESK. The CDR3 spells CASSFGLNTEAFF. As DNA, the CDR3 is TGTGCCAGCAGCTTCGGGCTGAACACTGAAGCTTTCTTT.

V usage is TRBV18 and J usage is TRBJ2-2; 9 nucleotides line up with TRBD2. CDR1 and CDR2 from the germline V gene are KGHSH and LQKENI. V lost 3 bases and J lost 3; bases outside the gene matches: 2. The CDR3 sequence is 15 residues long. CDR3 DNA sequence: TGTGCCAGCTCACCCCGGACTAGCGACACCGGGGAGCTGTTTTTT. As protein: CASSPRTSDTGELFF.

The genes are TRBV3-1 (or the pseudogene TRBV3-2) and TRBJ1-4; 7 bases align to TRBD1. The germline V gene has CDR1 LGHDT and CDR2 YNNKEL (reference sequence). After removal of 3 bases from V and 11 bases from J, the junction contained 6 bases not matched to a gene. This CDR3 spans 13 amino acids. The CDR3 sequence: CASSQTQGWKLFF. CDR3 nucleotides: TGTGCCAGCAGCCAGACACAGGGGTGGAAACTGTTTTTT.

The genes are TRBV2 and TRBJ1-3; perhaps TRBD1 as D (6 bases). There are 14 residues in the CDR3. Germline CDR1 is SNHLY and CDR2 is FYNNEI. The V end was cut by 9 bases, the J end by 0 bases, with 12 bases between. CDR3 protein: CASDDRNSGNTIYF. In DNA, the CDR3 is TGTGCCAGTGATGACAGGAACTCTGGAAACACCATATATTTT. The variable domain in full, completed from reference TRBV2 and TRBJ1-3, reads EPEVTQTPSHQVTQMGQEVILRCVPISNHLYFYWYRQILGQKVEFLVSFYNNEISEKSEIFDDQFSVERPDGSNFTLKIRSTKLEDSAMYFCASDDRNSGNTIYFGEGSWLTVV.

This chain joins TRBV12-3 or TRBV12-4 and TRBJ1-2; D gene uncertain. The CDR3 is 13 residues long. With 2 bases removed from V and 3 bases from J, the gap between germline ends came to 7 bases. The CDR3 nucleotides are TGTGCCAGCAGTTTAAAGGGTGACTATGGCTACACCTTC. Translating it yields CASSLKGDYGYTF.